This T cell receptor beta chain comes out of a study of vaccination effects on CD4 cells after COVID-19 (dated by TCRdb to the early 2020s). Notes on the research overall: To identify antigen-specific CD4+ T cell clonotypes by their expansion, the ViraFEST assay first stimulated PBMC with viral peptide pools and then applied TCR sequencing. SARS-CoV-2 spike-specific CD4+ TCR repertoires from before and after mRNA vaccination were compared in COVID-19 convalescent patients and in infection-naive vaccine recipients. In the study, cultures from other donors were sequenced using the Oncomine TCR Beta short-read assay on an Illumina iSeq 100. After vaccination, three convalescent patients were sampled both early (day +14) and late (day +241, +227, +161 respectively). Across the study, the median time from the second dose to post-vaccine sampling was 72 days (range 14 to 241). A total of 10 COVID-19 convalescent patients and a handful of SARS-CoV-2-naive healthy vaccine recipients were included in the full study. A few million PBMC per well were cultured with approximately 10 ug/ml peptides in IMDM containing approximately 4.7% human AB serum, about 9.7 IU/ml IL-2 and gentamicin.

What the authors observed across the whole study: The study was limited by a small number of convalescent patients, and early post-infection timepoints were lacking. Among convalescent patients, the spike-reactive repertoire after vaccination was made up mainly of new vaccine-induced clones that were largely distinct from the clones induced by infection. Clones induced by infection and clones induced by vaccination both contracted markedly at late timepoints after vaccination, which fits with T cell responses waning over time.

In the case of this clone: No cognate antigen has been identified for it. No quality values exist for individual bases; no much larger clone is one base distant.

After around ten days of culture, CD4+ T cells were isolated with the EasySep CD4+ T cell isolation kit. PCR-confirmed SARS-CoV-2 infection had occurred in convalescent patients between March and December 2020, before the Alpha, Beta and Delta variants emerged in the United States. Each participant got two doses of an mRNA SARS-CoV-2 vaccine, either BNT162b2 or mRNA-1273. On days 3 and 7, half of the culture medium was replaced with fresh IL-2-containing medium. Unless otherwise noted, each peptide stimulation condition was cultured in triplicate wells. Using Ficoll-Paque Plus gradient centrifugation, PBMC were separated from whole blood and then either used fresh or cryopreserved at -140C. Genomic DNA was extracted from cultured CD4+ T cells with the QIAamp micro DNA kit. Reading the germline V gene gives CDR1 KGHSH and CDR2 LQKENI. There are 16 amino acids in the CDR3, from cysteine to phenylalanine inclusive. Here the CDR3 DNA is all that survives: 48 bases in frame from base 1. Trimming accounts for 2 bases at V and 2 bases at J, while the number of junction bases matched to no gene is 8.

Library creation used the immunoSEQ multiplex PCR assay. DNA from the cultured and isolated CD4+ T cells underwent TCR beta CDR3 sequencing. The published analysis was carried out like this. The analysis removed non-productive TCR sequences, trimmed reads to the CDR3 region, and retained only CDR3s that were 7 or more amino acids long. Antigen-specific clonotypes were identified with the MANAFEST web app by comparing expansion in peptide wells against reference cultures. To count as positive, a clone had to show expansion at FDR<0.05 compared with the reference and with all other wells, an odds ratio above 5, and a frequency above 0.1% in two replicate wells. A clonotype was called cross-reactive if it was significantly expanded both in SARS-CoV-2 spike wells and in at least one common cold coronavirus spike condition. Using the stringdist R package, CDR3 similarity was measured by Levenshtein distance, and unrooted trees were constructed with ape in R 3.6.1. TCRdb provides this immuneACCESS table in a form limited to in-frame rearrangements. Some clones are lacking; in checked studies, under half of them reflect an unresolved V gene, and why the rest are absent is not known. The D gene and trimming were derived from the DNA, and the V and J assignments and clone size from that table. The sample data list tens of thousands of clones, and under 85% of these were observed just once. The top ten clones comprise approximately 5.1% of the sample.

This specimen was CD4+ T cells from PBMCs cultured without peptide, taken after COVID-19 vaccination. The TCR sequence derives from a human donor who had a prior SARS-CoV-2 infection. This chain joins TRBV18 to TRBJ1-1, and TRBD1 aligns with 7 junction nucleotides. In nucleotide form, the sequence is TGTGCCAGCTCACCATCGGGACAGACCGCTAACACTGAAGCTTTCTTT. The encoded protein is CASSPSGQTANTEAFF. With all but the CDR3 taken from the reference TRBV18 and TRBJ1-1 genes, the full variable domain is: NAGVMQNPRHLVRRRGQEARLRCSPMKGHSHVYWYRQLPEEGLKFMVYLQKENIIDESGMPKERFSAEFPKEGPSILRIQQVVRGDSAAYFCASSPSGQTANTEAFFGQGTRLTVV.